One and the same sample provided the 14 T cell receptor beta chains below, sequenced in a study of Graves' ophthalmopathy and Graves' hyperthyroidism. Researchers took RNA transcripts and amplified TCR beta CDR3 regions from them. Scientists carried out first-round RT-PCR using HTBI primers and then a second-round multiplex PCR. TCRdb used MiXCR to reprocess the multiplex PCR reads, holding one entry per CDR3 protein. This repertoire shows 230,000 or so distinct CDR3 sequences, around 50% found once; its top ten account for less than 50%. The specimen was peripheral blood. These receptors originate from an adult man with Graves' ophthalmopathy.

The chain joins TRBV29-1 to TRBJ2-7, with D perhaps TRBD1 or TRBD2 (6 bases each). The V end lost 4 bases, the J end lost 4 bases, and 11 bases lay between the germline ends. The CDR3 extends over 12 amino acids. Germline lookup yields CDR1 SQVTM and CDR2 ANQGSEA. The CDR3 DNA sequence: TGCAGCGTTGTTAGGGGGGAGTACGAGCAGTACTTC. Its protein is CSVVRGEYEQYF.

In this sample, this clonotype turned up a few times. The chain couples TRBV20-1 to TRBJ1-1, with TRBD1 as a possible D gene (5 bases). Trimming took 3 bases from V and 1 from J, leaving 12 bases between them. The CDR3 is 14 residues long. Germline CDR1 and CDR2: DFQATT and SNEGSKA (reference sequence). CDR3 bases: TGCAGTGCTAGGATTACTGGGGGGAACACTGAAGCTTTCTTT. Protein sequence: CSARITGGNTEAFF.

This clonotype was counted only a few times. This chain joins TRBV27 and TRBJ1-1; TRBD1 is a possible D gene (6 bases). Germline V gene sequence: CDR1 MNHEY, CDR2 SMNVEV (reference sequence). The V and J ends lost 5 bases and 5 bases respectively, with 12 bases between them. The length of the CDR3 is 13 residues. CDR3 nucleotide sequence: TGTGCCAGCAGTACCTCAGGGGTGACTGAAGCTTTCTTT. Translation: CASSTSGVTEAFF.

In its sample, this clonotype was seen many times. Written as DNA, the CDR3 is TGCAGTGACCCGGACAGGGATTCACCCCTCCACTTT. Its protein product is CSDPDRDSPLHF. The chain joins TRBV20-1 to TRBJ1-6; 8 bases line up with TRBD1. Germline CDR1 DFQATT, CDR2 SNEGSKA (reference sequence). The length of the CDR3 is 12 residues. V shed 7 bases and J 8 bases; nucleotides not matched to a gene: 4.

This clonotype came up a few times. The chain carries TRBV7-8 and TRBJ2-7; 9 nucleotides match TRBD2. V shed 0 bases, J shed 5 bases, and the junction held 5 bases outside the gene matches. This CDR3 is built from 15 residues. Germline-derived CDR1 and CDR2 are SGHVS and FQNEAQ. The CDR3 reads CASSLAAGGLNEQYF. CDR3 in DNA: TGTGCCAGCAGCTTAGCCGCGGGGGGGCTCAACGAGCAGTACTTC. Supplemented by reference TRBV7-8 and TRBJ2-7, the full variable domain reads GAGVSQSPRYKVAKRGQDVALRCDPISGHVSLFWYQQALGQGPEFLTYFQNEAQLDKSGLPSDRFFAERPEGSVSTLKIQRTQQEDSAVYLCASSLAAGGLNEQYFGPGTRLTVT.

This chain joins TRBV19 and TRBJ2-5; no clear D gene. This CDR3 has 15 amino acids. V was clipped by 2 bases and J by 5 bases, with 15 bases between them. CDR1 is LNHDA, CDR2 SQIVND, per germline (reference sequence). Written as DNA, the CDR3 is TGTGCCAGTAGTATAAACCACGATCCCCGGGAGACCCAGTACTTC. It encodes CASSINHDPRETQYF.

This clonotype occurred many times. The V call is TRBV2, the J call TRBJ1-5, with D perhaps TRBD1 (5 bases). V was shortened by 8 bases and J by 5 bases, with 10 bases between the two germline ends. The CDR3 spans 12 residues. Germline V gives CDR1 SNHLY, CDR2 FYNNEI. CDR3 DNA sequence: TGTGCCAGCCAATTGGGGGATCAGCCCCAGCATTTT. This codes for CASQLGDQPQHF.

This clonotype was seen a handful of times. The chain has TRBV7-9 and TRBJ1-3, with TRBD1 as a possible D gene (6 bases). This CDR3 is built from 15 residues. The germline V gene has CDR1 SEHNR and CDR2 FQNEAQ (reference sequence). V dropped 1 base and J dropped 3 bases, with 10 bases sitting between them. The CDR3 bases are TGTGCCAGCAGCTTAGACAGGGCACTTGGAAACACCATATATTTT. Protein: CASSLDRALGNTIYF.

This clonotype was counted only a few times. The V gene is TRBV20-1, the J gene TRBJ1-1, with D unclear. This CDR3 has 15 residues. From germline, CDR1 is DFQATT and CDR2 SNEGSKA (reference sequence). The V gene lost 0 bases and the J gene lost 5 bases, with 16 bases spanning the gap. The CDR3 loop is CSARDSVGSGTEAFF. The CDR3 DNA sequence: TGCAGTGCTAGAGATAGTGTGGGTAGTGGGACTGAAGCTTTCTTT.

This clonotype has more than one count but fewer than ten. The chain is built from TRBV12-3 or TRBV12-4 and TRBJ2-2; no clear D. V lost 4 bases and J lost 6, with 9 bases in between. This CDR3 has 13 residues. CDR3 region: CASSYGRAGELFF. In DNA form, the CDR3 reads TGTGCCAGCAGTTACGGCCGAGCCGGGGAGCTGTTTTTT.

This clonotype has just a few counts. The chain combines TRBV7-9 with TRBJ2-7; a weak D match, TRBD2 (6 bases). The CDR3 runs to 15 residues. V was trimmed by 7 bases and J by 5 bases, leaving 21 bases between them. Germline CDR1 is SEHNR and CDR2 is FQNEAQ (reference sequence). The CDR3 region is CASTKVGPWEDEQYF. The CDR3 DNA follows: TGTGCCAGCACCAAGGTAGGGCCCTGGGAGGACGAGCAGTACTTC.

The chain uses TRBV11-3 and TRBJ2-2; no clear D gene. The CDR3 spans 17 residues. V lost 5 bases and J 0 bases, leaving 16 bases between the germline ends. Germline V CDR1 and CDR2: SGHNT, YENEEA. The chain's CDR3 is CASSQVIDSANTGELFF. The CDR3 coding sequence is TGTGCCAGCAGCCAAGTGATAGATTCTGCGAACACCGGGGAGCTGTTTTTT.

The count of this clonotype is one. The chain combines TRBV7-3 with TRBJ2-7; D is possibly TRBD1 (5 bases). This CDR3 region has 15 residues. CDR1 is SGHTA and CDR2 is FQGTGA in the germline V gene. V was clipped by 2 bases and J by 0 bases, with 11 bases between them. CDR3 DNA sequence: TGTGCCAGCAGCTTAGAAGGTGGGGCCTCCTACGAGCAGTACTTC. It translates to CASSLEGGASYEQYF.

Concerning this clonotype itself: The junction differs from germline at one of its ends, possibly a read error. The chain couples TRBV5-8 to TRBJ2-6, with D hard to call. CDR3 size: 19 residues. The germline CDR1 and CDR2 sequences are SGHTS and YDEGEE. CDR3 amino acids: CASSLPLRNKSSGANVLTF. DNA of the CDR3: TGCGCCAGCAGCTTGCCCTTAAGGAACAAGAGCTCTGGGGCCAACGTCCTGACTTTC.